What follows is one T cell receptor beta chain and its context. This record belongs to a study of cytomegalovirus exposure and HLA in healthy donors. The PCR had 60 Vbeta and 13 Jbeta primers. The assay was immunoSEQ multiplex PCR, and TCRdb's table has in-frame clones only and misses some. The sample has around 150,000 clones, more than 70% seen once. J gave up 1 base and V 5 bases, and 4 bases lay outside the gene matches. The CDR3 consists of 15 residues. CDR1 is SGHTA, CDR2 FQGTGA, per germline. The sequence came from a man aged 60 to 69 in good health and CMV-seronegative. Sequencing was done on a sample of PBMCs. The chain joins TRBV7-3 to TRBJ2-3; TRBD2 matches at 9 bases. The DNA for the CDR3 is TGTGCCAGCAGCACGATAGCGGGGGGCACAGATACGCAGTATTTT. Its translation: CASSTIAGGTDTQYF.